A single sample gave rise to the 14 T cell receptor beta chains below, sequenced in a study of shared clonotypes between healthy human individuals. Assay: immunoSEQ multiplex PCR; the TCRdb copy retains only in-frame clones and omits some. The table lists roughly 640,000 clones, more than 95% of them singletons, with roughly 0.05% in the top ten. The sample comprised naive CD4+ T cells sorted from blood. Regarding subset: CD45RA+ positively selected. These receptor sequences come from a woman aged 25-40 years in good health.

This clone came up a few times. Other nucleotide sequences from this sample produce the same CDR3. The chain is built from TRBV2 and TRBJ2-7; D uncertain. Trimming took 1 base from V and 4 from J, leaving 2 bases between them. CDR1 SNHLY and CDR2 FYNNEI come from the germline V gene. The CDR3 loop spans 11 amino acids. Here the CDR3 DNA reads TGTGCCAGCAGTGAAGGGTACGAGCAGTACTTC. Translating gives CASSEGYEQYF.

The CDR3 loop reads CASRSKPYEQYF. The CDR3 DNA sequence: TGTGCCAGCAGGAGTAAACCGTACGAGCAGTACTTC. The chain employs TRBV27 and TRBJ2-7; no reliable D call. The CDR3 spans 12 residues. The V gene's germline CDR1 is MNHEY and CDR2 SMNVEV (reference sequence). The ends were cut back, 6 bases at V and 4 bases at J, with 10 bases in the middle.

The sample holds one count of this clone. V is TRBV6-1 and J is TRBJ2-7; D might be TRBD1 (5 bases). CDR3 length equals 12 residues. CDR1 and CDR2 from the germline V gene are MNHNS and SASEGT. The V end lost 7 bases, the J end lost 5 bases, and 12 bases lay between the germline ends. The CDR3 sequence is CASNPGIHEQYF. In DNA form, the CDR3 reads TGTGCCAGCAATCCAGGGATCCACGAGCAGTACTTC.

The V call is TRBV19, the J call TRBJ1-1; D is possibly TRBD1 (6 bases). The CDR3 is 14 amino acids. Germline-derived CDR1 and CDR2 are LNHDA and SQIVND (reference sequence). V lost 5 bases and J lost 2, with 12 bases in between. CDR3 DNA: TGTGCCAGTAGTCGGGGGGCGAAAAACACTGAAGCTTTCTTT. It translates to CASSRGAKNTEAFF.

The gene calls are TRBV10-3 and TRBJ2-5; D could derive from TRBD1 or TRBD2 (6 bases each). This CDR3 is 15 amino acids long. CDR1 is ENHRY and CDR2 is SYGVKD in the germline V gene. The V end lost 5 bases, the J end lost 5 bases, and 18 bases lay between the germline ends. The CDR3 protein is CAISSGPRGGETQYF. CDR3 in DNA: TGTGCCATCAGTTCCGGGCCTAGAGGGGGGGAGACCCAGTACTTC.

The V and J genes are TRBV7-8 and TRBJ2-6; D possibly matches TRBD1 or TRBD2 (5 bases each). Between the trimmed V and J ends, which lost 1 base and 3 bases, there was a span of 10 bases. Germline lookup yields CDR1 SGHVS and CDR2 FQNEAQ. The length of the CDR3 is 16 residues. The CDR3 sequence: CASSLGGAGGANVLTF. Written as DNA, the CDR3 is TGTGCCAGCAGCTTAGGAGGGGCTGGTGGGGCCAACGTCCTGACTTTC.

About this clone itself: Additional DNA sequences in this sample encode the identical CDR3. The genes are TRBV5-1 and TRBJ2-1, with D unresolved. The germline V and J ends were trimmed by 0 bases and 0 bases, with 7 bases remaining between them. The CDR3 has 15 amino acids. Germline CDR1 SGHRS, CDR2 YFSETQ. DNA of the CDR3: TGCGCCAGCAGCTTGGGCGGAAGCTCCTACAATGAGCAGTTCTTC. The encoded protein is CASSLGGSSYNEQFF.

V usage is TRBV5-1 and J usage is TRBJ2-7; 10 bases are shared with TRBD2. The germline V gene has CDR1 SGHRS and CDR2 YFSETQ. V gave up 0 bases and J gave up 5 bases; unmatched junction bases: 5. The CDR3 spans 15 residues. CDR3 loop: CASSLEGLAGDEQYF. The CDR3 DNA follows: TGCGCCAGCAGCTTGGAGGGCCTAGCGGGAGACGAGCAGTACTTC.

The chain joins TRBV28 to TRBJ2-2, with D tentatively TRBD2 (6 bases). The V end lost 5 bases, the J end lost 15 bases, and 25 bases lay between the germline ends. There are 15 residues in the CDR3. The germline V gene has CDR1 MDHEN and CDR2 SYDVKM. The CDR3 region has the DNA TGTGCCAGCAGTCCACCCCTCGGGAGAGGGCAAGCATTGTTTTTT. Translated, it gives CASSPPLGRGQALFF. Drawing the rest from reference TRBV28 and TRBJ2-2, the complete variable domain is DVKVTQSSRYLVKRTGEKVFLECVQDMDHENMFWYRQDPGLGLRLIYFSYDVKMKEKGDIPEGYSVSREKKERFSLILESASTNQTSMYLCASSPPLGRGQALFFGEGSRLTVL.

V gene TRBV7-2 combines with J gene TRBJ2-6; 7 bases map to TRBD1. V dropped 5 bases and J dropped 3; count of bases not matched to a gene: 4. The germline gives CDR1 SGHTA, CDR2 FQGNSA. The CDR3 is made up of 15 amino acids. CDR3: CASSTDRVGANVLTF. In DNA form, the CDR3 reads TGTGCCAGCAGCACCGACAGGGTTGGGGCCAACGTCCTGACTTTC.

The gene calls are TRBV10-1 and TRBJ2-3; 8 positions match TRBD1. Losses at the gene ends were 0 bases for V and 4 bases for J; bases not matched to a gene: 9. The CDR3 is 17 residues long. CDR1 is WNHNN and CDR2 is SYGVQD in the germline V gene (reference sequence). The DNA for the CDR3 is TGCGCCAGCAGTGAGTCGAGACAGGGGCAGAGGGCAGATACGCAGTATTTT. Its translation is CASSESRQGQRADTQYF.

This clone came up once. The V call is TRBV6-5, the J call TRBJ2-1, with TRBD2 matching over 7 bases. Per the germline V gene, CDR1 is MNHEY and CDR2 is SVGAGI. This CDR3 region has 15 residues. V lost 4 bases and J lost 4; bases outside the gene matches: 7. CDR3 DNA: TGTGCCAGCAGTTCCACCTGGACTAGATACAATGAGCAGTTCTTC. It codes for CASSSTWTRYNEQFF.

This sequence joins TRBV5-4 and TRBJ1-3, with TRBD1 as a possible D gene (5 bases). Germline loops: CDR1 SGHNT, CDR2 YYREEE (reference sequence). The CDR3 has 14 residues. V lost 4 bases, J lost 1 base, and 9 bases lay in between. The CDR3 region is CASSTQASGNTIYF. The CDR3 coding sequence is TGTGCCAGCAGCACACAGGCTTCTGGAAACACCATATATTTT.

The rearrangement links TRBV5-8 to TRBJ1-1; D unresolved. The germline V gene has CDR1 SGHTS and CDR2 YDEGEE. The V and J ends lost 2 bases and 1 base respectively, with 6 bases between them. The CDR3 is 13 residues long. CDR3 sequence: CASSLSPNTEAFF. In DNA form, the CDR3 reads TGTGCCAGCAGCTTAAGTCCGAACACTGAAGCTTTCTTT.